These T cell receptor beta chains were read from a single sample in a study of blood T cell repertoires in COVID-19. Using immunoSEQ multiplex PCR, the repertoire was profiled, and TCRdb retains in-frame clones only, with some absent. The data show some 200,000 clones, 90% to 95% seen once. The source material was peripheral blood. Source of these receptors: a man aged 25 to 40 with COVID-19, enrolled during active disease. The CDR3 runs from the conserved cysteine through the conserved F or W. A D gene is named only where the DNA matches it firmly. A row's size may be missing; if present it is once, few, many or a size class.

j_call clone_size d_call v_call cdr3_aa cdr3_nt
TRBJ1-1 . . TRBV5-1 CASSVQAGIRTEAFF TGCGCCAGCAGCGTACAAGCAGGGATTCGGACTGAAGCTTTCTTT
TRBJ1-6 . . TRBV6-5 CASRDRIHNSPLHF TGTGCCAGCAGAGACAGGATTCACAATTCACCCCTCCACTTT
TRBJ2-1 . . TRBV18 CASSPVGVVGNEQFF TGTGCCAGCTCACCGGTCGGGGTCGTAGGCAATGAGCAGTTCTTC
TRBJ2-2 . TRBD2 TRBV7-3 CASSLSSGGGGELFF TGTGCCAGCAGCTTATCGAGCGGGGGCGGCGGGGAGCTGTTTTTT
TRBJ1-2 . . TRBV9 CASSVQGYGYTF TGTGCCAGCAGCGTACAGGGATATGGCTACACCTTC
TRBJ1-1 . . TRBV14 CASSQDTYGGGAIF TGTGCCAGCAGCCAAGATACATACGGGGGGGGCGCGATCTTT
TRBJ1-2 . TRBD1 TRBV11-2 CASSLGQGPFNYGYTF TGTGCCAGCAGCTTAGGACAGGGGCCTTTTAACTATGGCTACACCTTC
TRBJ1-1 few . TRBV6-5 CASSYGQSNTEAFF TGTGCCAGCAGTTACGGACAGAGCAACACTGAAGCTTTCTTT
TRBJ1-2 . . TRBV27 CASSFSGPNYGYTF TGTGCCAGCAGTTTCTCAGGCCCGAACTATGGCTACACCTTC
TRBJ1-5 once . TRBV28 CASSLSGTTPASNQPQHF TGTGCCAGCAGCTTGTCCGGGACAACTCCCGCTAGCAATCAGCCCCAGCATTTT
TRBJ1-5 once . TRBV2 CASSETGPRNQPQHF TGTGCCAGCAGTGAAACAGGGCCACGCAATCAGCCCCAGCATTTT
TRBJ2-1 . . TRBV18 CASSPGGRGPRPSYNEQFF TGTGCCAGCTCACCCGGGGGAAGGGGGCCCAGACCCTCCTACAATGAGCAGTTCTTC
TRBJ1-2 . . TRBV7-9 CASSAWEEDYGYTF TGTGCCAGCAGCGCATGGGAGGAAGACTATGGCTACACCTTC